This TCR beta chain originates from a study of graft-versus-host responses after intestinal transplantation. Findings and limits, study-wide: Graft-donor T cell macrochimerism coincided with high graft-versus-host to host-versus-graft clonal ratios in allografts.

In its sample, this clone was seen once. Its antigen is undetermined. V gave up 0 bases and J gave up 8 bases; unmatched junction bases: 13. This CDR3 contains 18 residues. From germline, CDR1 is SGHKS and CDR2 YYEKEE (reference sequence). Generated by immunoSEQ multiplex PCR, the TCRdb table keeps only in-frame clones and is missing some. This table holds some 90,000 clones, about 89% found once. Sequenced material: unstimulated CD8+ T cells sorted from spleen or lymph node cells, taken before intestinal transplant. This clonotype was sampled from a human donor who received an intestinal transplant. This chain uses TRBV5-5 with TRBJ2-1; the match to TRBD2 covers 11 bases. The CDR3, as DNA: TGTGCCAGCAGCTTGGTGGGACTAGCGGTCTTCTCCGGAGATGAGCAGTTCTTC. Its protein product is CASSLVGLAVFSGDEQFF.